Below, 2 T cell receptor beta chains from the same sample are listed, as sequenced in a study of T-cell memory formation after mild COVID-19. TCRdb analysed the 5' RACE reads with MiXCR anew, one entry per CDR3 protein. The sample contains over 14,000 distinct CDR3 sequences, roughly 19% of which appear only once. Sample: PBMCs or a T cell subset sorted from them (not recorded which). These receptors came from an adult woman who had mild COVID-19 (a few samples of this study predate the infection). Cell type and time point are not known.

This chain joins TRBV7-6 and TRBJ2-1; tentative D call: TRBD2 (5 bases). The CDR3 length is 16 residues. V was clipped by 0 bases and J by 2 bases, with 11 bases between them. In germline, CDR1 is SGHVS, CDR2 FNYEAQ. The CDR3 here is CASSLASGYTYNEQFF. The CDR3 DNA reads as TGTGCCAGCAGCTTAGCAAGCGGATATACCTACAATGAGCAGTTCTTC.

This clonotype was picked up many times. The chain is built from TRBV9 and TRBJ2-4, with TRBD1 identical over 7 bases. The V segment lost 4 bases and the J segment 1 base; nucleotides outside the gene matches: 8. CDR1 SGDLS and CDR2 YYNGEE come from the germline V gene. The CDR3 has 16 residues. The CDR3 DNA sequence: TGTGCCAGCAGCAACCCCACAGGGGAGGCCAAAAACATTCAGTACTTC. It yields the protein CASSNPTGEAKNIQYF.